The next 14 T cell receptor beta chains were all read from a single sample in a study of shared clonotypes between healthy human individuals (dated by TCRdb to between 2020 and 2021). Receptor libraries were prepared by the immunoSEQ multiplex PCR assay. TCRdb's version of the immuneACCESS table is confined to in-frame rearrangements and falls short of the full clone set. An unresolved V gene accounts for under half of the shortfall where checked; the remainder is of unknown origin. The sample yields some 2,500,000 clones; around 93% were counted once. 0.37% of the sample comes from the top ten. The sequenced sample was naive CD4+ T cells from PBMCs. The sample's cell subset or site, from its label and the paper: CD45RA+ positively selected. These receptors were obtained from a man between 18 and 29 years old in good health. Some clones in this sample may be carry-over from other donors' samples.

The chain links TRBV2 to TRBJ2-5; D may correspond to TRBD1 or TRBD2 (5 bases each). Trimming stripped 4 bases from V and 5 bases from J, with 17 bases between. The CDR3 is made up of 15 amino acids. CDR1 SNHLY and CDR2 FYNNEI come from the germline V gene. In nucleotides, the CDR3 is TGTGCCAGCAGTGTAAATAAGGGGCCGGGGGAGACCCAGTACTTC. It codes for CASSVNKGPGETQYF.

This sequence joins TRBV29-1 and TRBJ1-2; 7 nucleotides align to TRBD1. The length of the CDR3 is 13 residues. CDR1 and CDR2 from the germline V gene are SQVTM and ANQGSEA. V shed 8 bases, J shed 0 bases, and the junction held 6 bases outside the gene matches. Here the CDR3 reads CSTRQGANYGYTF. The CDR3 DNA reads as TGCAGCACCCGACAGGGCGCTAACTATGGCTACACCTTC.

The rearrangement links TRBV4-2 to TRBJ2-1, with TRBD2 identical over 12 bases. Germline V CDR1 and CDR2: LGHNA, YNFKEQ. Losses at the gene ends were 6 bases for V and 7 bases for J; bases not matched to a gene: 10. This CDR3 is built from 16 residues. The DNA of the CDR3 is TGTGCCAGCAGTCGCCGACTAGCGGGAGACGCGAATGAGCAGTTCTTC. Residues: CASSRRLAGDANEQFF.

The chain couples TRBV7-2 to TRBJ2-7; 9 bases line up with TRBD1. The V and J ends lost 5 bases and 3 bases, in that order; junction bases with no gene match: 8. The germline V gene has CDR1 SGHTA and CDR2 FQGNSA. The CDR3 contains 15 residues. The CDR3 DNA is TGTGCCAGCAGCAATACCGGGACAGGGAACTACGAGCAGTACTTC. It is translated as CASSNTGTGNYEQYF.

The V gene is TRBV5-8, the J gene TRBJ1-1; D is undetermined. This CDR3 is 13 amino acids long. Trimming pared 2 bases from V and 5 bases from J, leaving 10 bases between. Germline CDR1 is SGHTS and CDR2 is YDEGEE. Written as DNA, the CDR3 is TGTGCCAGCAGCTTAACTCTGCGGACTGAAGCTTTCTTT. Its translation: CASSLTLRTEAFF.

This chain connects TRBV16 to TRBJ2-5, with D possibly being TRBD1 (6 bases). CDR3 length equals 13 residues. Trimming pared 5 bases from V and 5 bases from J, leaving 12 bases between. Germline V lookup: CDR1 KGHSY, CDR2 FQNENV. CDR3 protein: CASSAIRGETQYF. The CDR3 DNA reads TGTGCCAGCAGCGCTATTAGGGGGGAGACCCAGTACTTC. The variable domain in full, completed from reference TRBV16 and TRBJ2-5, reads GEEVAQTPKHLVRGEGQKAKLYCAPIKGHSYVFWYQQVLKNEFKFLISFQNENVFDETGMPKERFSAKCLPNSPCSLEIQATKLEDSAVYFCASSAIRGETQYFGPGTRLLVL.

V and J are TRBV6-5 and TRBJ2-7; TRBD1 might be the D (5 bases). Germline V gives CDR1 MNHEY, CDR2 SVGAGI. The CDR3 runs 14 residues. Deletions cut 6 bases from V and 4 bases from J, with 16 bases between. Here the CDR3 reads CASSPPGSAYEQYF. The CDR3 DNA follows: TGTGCCAGCAGCCCCCCAGGGTCTGCATACGAGCAGTACTTC.

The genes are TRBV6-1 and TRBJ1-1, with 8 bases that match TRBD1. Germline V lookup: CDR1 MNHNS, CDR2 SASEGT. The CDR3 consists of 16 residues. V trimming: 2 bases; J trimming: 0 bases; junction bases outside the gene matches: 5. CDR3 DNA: TGTGCCAGCAGTGAATACAGGACAGGGCTGAACACTGAAGCTTTCTTT. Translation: CASSEYRTGLNTEAFF.

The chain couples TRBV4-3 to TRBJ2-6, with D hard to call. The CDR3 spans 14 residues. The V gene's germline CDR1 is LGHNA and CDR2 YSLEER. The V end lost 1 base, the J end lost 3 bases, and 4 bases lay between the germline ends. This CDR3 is CASSQGVGANVLTF. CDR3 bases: TGCGCCAGCAGCCAAGGGGTTGGGGCCAACGTCCTGACTTTC.

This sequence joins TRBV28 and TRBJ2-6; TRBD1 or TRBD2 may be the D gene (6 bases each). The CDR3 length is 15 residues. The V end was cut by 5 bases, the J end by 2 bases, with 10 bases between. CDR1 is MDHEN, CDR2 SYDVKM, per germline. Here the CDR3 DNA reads TGTGCCAGCAGTATTAGGGGGGCTGGGGCCAACGTCCTGACTTTC. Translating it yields CASSIRGAGANVLTF.

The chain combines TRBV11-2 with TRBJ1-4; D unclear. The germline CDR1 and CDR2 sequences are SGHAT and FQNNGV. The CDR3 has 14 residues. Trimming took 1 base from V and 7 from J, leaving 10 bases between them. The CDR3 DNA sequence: TGTGCCAGCAGCTTAGGTTGGGGTATTGAAAAACTGTTTTTT. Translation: CASSLGWGIEKLFF.

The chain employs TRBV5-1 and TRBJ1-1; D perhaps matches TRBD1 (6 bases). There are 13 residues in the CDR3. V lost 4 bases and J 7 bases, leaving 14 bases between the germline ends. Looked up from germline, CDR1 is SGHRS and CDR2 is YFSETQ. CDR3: CASSLGQRSEAFF. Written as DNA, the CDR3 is TGCGCCAGCAGCCTAGGACAGCGAAGTGAAGCTTTCTTT.

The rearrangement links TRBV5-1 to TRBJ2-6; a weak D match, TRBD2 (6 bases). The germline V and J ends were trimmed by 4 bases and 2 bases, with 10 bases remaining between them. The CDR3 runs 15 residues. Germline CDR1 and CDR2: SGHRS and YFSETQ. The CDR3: CASSPGLTGANVLTF. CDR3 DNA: TGCGCCAGCAGCCCGGGACTGACTGGGGCCAACGTCCTGACTTTC.

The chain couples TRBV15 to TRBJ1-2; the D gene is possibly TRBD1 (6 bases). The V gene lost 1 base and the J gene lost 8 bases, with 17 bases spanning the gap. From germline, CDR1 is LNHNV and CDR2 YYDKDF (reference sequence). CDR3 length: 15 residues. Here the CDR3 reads CATSRADTGYWGYTF. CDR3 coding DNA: TGTGCCACCAGCAGAGCAGATACAGGGTATTGGGGCTACACCTTC.